Relative to its sample, the clone carrying this TCR beta chain is large. The target antigen is unknown. Original processing notes: What underpinned the distant-metastasis classifier for papillary thyroid cancer was the set of CDR3 differences across clinicopathological groups. TCRdb re-clonotyped the PCR reads via MiXCR. The V and J calls and clone size come from TCRdb's table, not from the authors' own analysis. Of around 17,000 clones detected, approximately 12% appear once; the ten largest clones hold roughly 15%. This sample stems from a study of metastatic and nonmetastatic thyroid tumors. The wider study: Repertoires from blood and tumor or nodule tissue of malignant and benign thyroid patients were compared.

Treatment of any kind had been given to no patient before thyroid surgery. The germline V gene encodes CDR1 SGHNT and CDR2 YENEEA. Trimming took 0 bases from V and 1 from J; bases not matched to a gene: 11. CDR3 length equals 18 residues. Study results and limitations: Reportedly, malignant thyroid tumors had significantly higher TCR beta diversity than benign nodules, in blood and tumor.

The sequence was collected from a female donor with papillary thyroid cancer or a benign thyroid nodule (not recorded which). Some clones in this sample may be carry-over from other donors' samples. The sequenced sample was tumor tissue. The chain uses TRBV11-3 and TRBJ1-1, with 7 bases aligning to TRBD1. The CDR3: CASSLEGQGDYRNTEAFF. The DNA of the CDR3 is TGTGCCAGCAGCTTAGAGGGGCAGGGGGATTATAGGAACACTGAAGCTTTCTTT.